The rows below give T cell receptor beta chains drawn from one sample of a study of blood T cell repertoires in COVID-19. Using immunoSEQ multiplex PCR, the repertoire was profiled, and TCRdb retains in-frame clones only, with some absent. The sample lists 130,000 or so clones; under 90% were seen once. Sequencing used peripheral blood. The receptors originated from a man between 60 and 75 years old with acute or convalescent COVID-19. CDR3s include the opening cysteine and the closing phenylalanine or tryptophan. Each record gives: V gene, D gene, J gene, clone size, CDR3 DNA, CDR3 protein. A D gene is named only where the DNA matches it firmly. Size is omitted from some rows. Given values are once, few, many or a class for expanded clones.

v_gene: TRBV9; d_gene: TRBD2; j_gene: TRBJ2-5; abundance: -; CDR3nt: TGTGCCAGCAGCGTTTCTAGCGGGAAGGCAGAGACCCAGTACTTC; CDR3aa: CASSVSSGKAETQYF
v_gene: TRBV19; d_gene: TRBD2; j_gene: TRBJ2-1; abundance: -; CDR3nt: TGTGCCAGTAGACTAGCGGGTTTTGAGCAGTTCTTC; CDR3aa: CASRLAGFEQFF
v_gene: TRBV7-2; d_gene: -; j_gene: TRBJ2-7; abundance: few; CDR3nt: TGTGCCAGCAGTTACCTTCCGGGCAGGGGCTACGAGCAGTACTTC; CDR3aa: CASSYLPGRGYEQYF
v_gene: TRBV18; d_gene: -; j_gene: TRBJ1-5; abundance: -; CDR3nt: TGTGCCAGCTCACCTCAGGGGATCGGTCAGCCCCAGCATTTT; CDR3aa: CASSPQGIGQPQHF
v_gene: TRBV12-3/TRBV12-4; d_gene: -; j_gene: TRBJ1-4; abundance: -; CDR3nt: TGTGCCAGCACCTCGGGTCAGCGAGGACTGTTTTTT; CDR3aa: CASTSGQRGLFF
v_gene: TRBV10-2; d_gene: -; j_gene: TRBJ2-7; abundance: -; CDR3nt: TGCGCCAGCAGTCTTGCCTACGAGCAGTACTTC; CDR3aa: CASSLAYEQYF
v_gene: TRBV5-1; d_gene: -; j_gene: TRBJ2-2; abundance: -; CDR3nt: TGCGCCAGCAGCTTGCGGGGAGGAGAAAACACCGGGGAGCTGTTTTTT; CDR3aa: CASSLRGGENTGELFF
v_gene: TRBV11-2; d_gene: -; j_gene: TRBJ2-1; abundance: once; CDR3nt: TGTGCCAGCAGTTTTCCGGGGGTAACTCAGGGTGAGCAGTTCTTC; CDR3aa: CASSFPGVTQGEQFF
v_gene: TRBV5-4; d_gene: -; j_gene: TRBJ2-2; abundance: -; CDR3nt: TGTGCCAGCCAGTCCCCAGGCACCGGGGAGCTGTTTTTT; CDR3aa: CASQSPGTGELFF
v_gene: TRBV11-2; d_gene: -; j_gene: TRBJ2-5; abundance: -; CDR3nt: TGTGCCAGCAGCTTAGCGCAGGGACTGGGAGAGACCCAGTACTTC; CDR3aa: CASSLAQGLGETQYF
v_gene: TRBV2; d_gene: -; j_gene: TRBJ2-7; abundance: -; CDR3nt: TGTGCCAGCAGTCCGGAGGAAGTTTCCTACGAGCAGTACTTC; CDR3aa: CASSPEEVSYEQYF
v_gene: TRBV19; d_gene: TRBD1; j_gene: TRBJ1-2; abundance: few; CDR3nt: TGTGCCAGTAGCGTCCTTGGACAGGGTAACTATGGCTACACCTTC; CDR3aa: CASSVLGQGNYGYTF
v_gene: TRBV28; d_gene: -; j_gene: TRBJ1-1; abundance: -; CDR3nt: TGTGCCAGCAGCCGTCAGGAAGCTTTCTTT; CDR3aa: CASSRQEAFF
v_gene: TRBV7-2; d_gene: -; j_gene: TRBJ2-5; abundance: -; CDR3nt: TGTGCCAGCAGCTTAGTGGGGGGAGAGACCCAGTACTTC; CDR3aa: CASSLVGGETQYF
v_gene: TRBV28; d_gene: -; j_gene: TRBJ2-7; abundance: -; CDR3nt: TGTGCCAGCAGCCCCCCCGCGGCAACCCCCTACGAGCAGTACTTC; CDR3aa: CASSPPAATPYEQYF
v_gene: TRBV18; d_gene: TRBD2; j_gene: TRBJ2-2; abundance: -; CDR3nt: TGTGCCAGCTCACAACCGGGGCTAGCGGGAGGAAACACCGGGGAGCTGTTTTTT; CDR3aa: CASSQPGLAGGNTGELFF
v_gene: TRBV5-4; d_gene: TRBD2; j_gene: TRBJ2-5; abundance: once; CDR3nt: TGTGCCAGCAGCTTGGGCTTACTAGCGGAAGAGACCCAGTACTTC; CDR3aa: CASSLGLLAEETQYF
v_gene: TRBV28; d_gene: TRBD1; j_gene: TRBJ1-6; abundance: -; CDR3nt: TGTGCCAGCCGGGACAGGCTCGATTCACCCCTCCACTTT; CDR3aa: CASRDRLDSPLHF
v_gene: TRBV18; d_gene: -; j_gene: TRBJ1-3; abundance: -; CDR3nt: TGTGCCAGCTCACCGACAGACTCTGGAAACACCATATATTTT; CDR3aa: CASSPTDSGNTIYF
v_gene: TRBV14; d_gene: TRBD2; j_gene: TRBJ2-1; abundance: -; CDR3nt: TGTGCCAGCAGCTCGTTAGCGGGAGGAGCGAATGAGCAGTTCTTC; CDR3aa: CASSSLAGGANEQFF
v_gene: TRBV18; d_gene: TRBD2; j_gene: TRBJ2-1; abundance: -; CDR3nt: TGTGCCAGCTCACCACCGGGTTCAGCGGGACTCTACAATGAGCAGTTCTTC; CDR3aa: CASSPPGSAGLYNEQFF
v_gene: TRBV5-1; d_gene: -; j_gene: TRBJ2-1; abundance: -; CDR3nt: TGCGCCAGCAGCTTGGATGTGGGAGACTACAATGAGCAGTTCTTC; CDR3aa: CASSLDVGDYNEQFF
v_gene: TRBV18; d_gene: TRBD2; j_gene: TRBJ2-3; abundance: -; CDR3nt: TGTGCCAGCTCCCTATTTGGGACTAGCGTCGCGACCACAGATACGCAGTATTTT; CDR3aa: CASSLFGTSVATTDTQYF
v_gene: TRBV9; d_gene: TRBD1; j_gene: TRBJ1-2; abundance: -; CDR3nt: TGTGCCAGCAGCGTAGAGACAGGGACCGGTTATGGCTACACCTTC; CDR3aa: CASSVETGTGYGYTF
v_gene: TRBV19; d_gene: TRBD2; j_gene: TRBJ2-1; abundance: -; CDR3nt: TGTGCCAGTAGTCTGAGGGGGGCGCGGGAGGGCCGAAATGAGCAGTTCTTC; CDR3aa: CASSLRGAREGRNEQFF
v_gene: TRBV7-9; d_gene: TRBD1; j_gene: TRBJ1-2; abundance: -; CDR3nt: TGTGCCAGCAGCTTAGGACAGGGTGCGGGCTATGGCTACACCTTC; CDR3aa: CASSLGQGAGYGYTF
v_gene: TRBV7-2; d_gene: -; j_gene: TRBJ2-1; abundance: -; CDR3nt: TGTGCCAGTAGCTTAGCGGTGGGGAACCTAGCGGAGGGGGGTGTCAATGAGCAGTTCTTC; CDR3aa: CASSLAVGNLAEGGVNEQFF
v_gene: TRBV6-5; d_gene: -; j_gene: TRBJ2-5; abundance: -; CDR3nt: TGTGCCAGCAGACTTGCGGGAAGAGAGACCCAGTACTTC; CDR3aa: CASRLAGRETQYF
v_gene: TRBV4-3; d_gene: TRBD1; j_gene: TRBJ2-7; abundance: -; CDR3nt: TGCGCCAGCAGCCACCAGACAGGGGGTTCCTACGAGCAGTACTTC; CDR3aa: CASSHQTGGSYEQYF
v_gene: TRBV20-1; d_gene: -; j_gene: TRBJ1-4; abundance: -; CDR3nt: TGCAGTGCTAGATATCGTGAAAAACTGTTTTTT; CDR3aa: CSARYREKLFF
v_gene: TRBV7-2; d_gene: -; j_gene: TRBJ2-7; abundance: -; CDR3nt: TGTGCCACCGCGAGACAGGAGCGGGGAGAGCAGTACTTC; CDR3aa: CATARQERGEQYF
v_gene: TRBV6-5; d_gene: TRBD1; j_gene: TRBJ1-6; abundance: once; CDR3nt: TGTGCCAGCAGTTACACAGGGGATAATTCACCCCTCCACTTT; CDR3aa: CASSYTGDNSPLHF
v_gene: TRBV7-2; d_gene: -; j_gene: TRBJ2-2; abundance: -; CDR3nt: TGTGCCAGCAGCTCAATTCTAGGAGGACTGTTTTTT; CDR3aa: CASSSILGGLFF
v_gene: TRBV7-3; d_gene: TRBD1; j_gene: TRBJ1-4; abundance: -; CDR3nt: TGTGCCAGCAGCCTGCCGGGACAGTATAATGAAAAACTGTTTTTT; CDR3aa: CASSLPGQYNEKLFF
v_gene: TRBV28; d_gene: TRBD2; j_gene: TRBJ2-1; abundance: -; CDR3nt: TGTGCCAGCAGTTTGACTAGCGGGTTCCTGGGGGAGCAGTTCTTC; CDR3aa: CASSLTSGFLGEQFF
v_gene: TRBV6-6; d_gene: TRBD2; j_gene: TRBJ2-1; abundance: -; CDR3nt: TGTGCCATCCGGGAGGGCCGCAATGAGCAGTTCTTC; CDR3aa: CAIREGRNEQFF
v_gene: TRBV7-9; d_gene: TRBD1; j_gene: TRBJ1-1; abundance: -; CDR3nt: TGTGCCAGCAGGGGGGACAGGGGCATGAACACTGAAGCTTTCTTT; CDR3aa: CASRGDRGMNTEAFF
v_gene: TRBV20-1; d_gene: -; j_gene: TRBJ1-3; abundance: -; CDR3nt: TGCAGTTGGACTTCTGGAAACACCATATATTTT; CDR3aa: CSWTSGNTIYF
v_gene: TRBV30; d_gene: TRBD1; j_gene: TRBJ1-5; abundance: -; CDR3nt: TGTGCCTGGAGTGGAGGACAGGGGGTTTGGAATCAGCCCCAGCATTTT; CDR3aa: CAWSGGQGVWNQPQHF
v_gene: TRBV10-3; d_gene: TRBD1; j_gene: TRBJ2-2; abundance: once; CDR3nt: TGTGCCATCAGTGATTTAGGAACAGGGGTTGGCGGGGAGCTGTTTTTT; CDR3aa: CAISDLGTGVGGELFF
v_gene: TRBV5-6; d_gene: TRBD1; j_gene: TRBJ2-5; abundance: -; CDR3nt: TGTGCCAGCAGCTGGACAGGAGAAGAGACCCAGTACTTC; CDR3aa: CASSWTGEETQYF
v_gene: TRBV29-1; d_gene: -; j_gene: TRBJ2-1; abundance: -; CDR3nt: TGCAGCGTCGGAGGGCTTGGGGACAGAGTCTACAATGAGCAGTTCTTC; CDR3aa: CSVGGLGDRVYNEQFF